This T cell receptor beta chain derives from a study of blood T cell repertoires in COVID-19. Study-level background: COVID-19 samples from acute and convalescent phases originated in the United States, Italy and Spain. Sample material is recorded as cDNA or gDNA derived from T cells, B-cell-depleted T cells, or PBMCs.

Under the authors' procedure: Amplification of reference gene primers was used by the study to estimate nucleated cell counts. Some clones are missing from TCRdb's copy, which holds only in-frame ones; the method was immunoSEQ multiplex PCR. The D gene and trimming were derived from the DNA, and the V and J assignments and clone size from that table. This sample yields some 150,000 clones, of which 87% are seen a single time; 2% to 2.5% belongs to the top ten. The sequence was collected from a man between 50 and 59 years old with active COVID-19. The sequencing sample was made of peripheral blood.

The CDR3 coding sequence is TGTGCCAGCAGCTTAAAACTAGGTAGGTTGGGCGATACGCAGTATTTT. It translates to CASSLKLGRLGDTQYF. V gene TRBV7-3 combines with J gene TRBJ2-3; the D gene is possibly TRBD2 (5 bases). From germline, CDR1 is SGHTA and CDR2 FQGTGA. The CDR3 has 16 residues. V was trimmed by 1 base and J by 6 bases, leaving 17 bases between them.